The entry below gives a single T cell receptor (beta chain) sequence along with its context. Its antigen is undetermined. After 5'RACE with constant-segment primers, TCR alpha and TCR beta cDNA libraries carrying sample barcodes and UMIs were obtained. Using its own MiXCR run on the 5' RACE reads, TCRdb lists one record per CDR3 protein. This sample has hundreds of thousands of distinct CDR3 sequences, with roughly a fifth found just once. These data come from a study of T-cell memory formation after mild COVID-19. Turning to the study itself: Across donors, TCR clusters were largely donor specific.

With V trimmed by 3 bases and J by 6 bases, 9 bases remained unmatched. The germline CDR1 and CDR2 sequences are SGHRS and YFSETQ. This CDR3 spans 14 amino acids. Whole-study results and caveats: Researchers report contracting CD4+ clones mostly in CM and EM, with CD8+ clones in EMRA. Among clones contracting day 15 to 85, CD4/CD8 was balanced, whereas later expanders leaned CD4+.

Source material: PBMCs or a T cell subset sorted from them (not recorded which). This chain joins TRBV5-1 and TRBJ2-7; TRBD1 matches 7 bases. The sequence was obtained from a man aged 18-30 years who had mild COVID-19 (a few samples of this study predate the infection). Cell type and time point are not known. The CDR3 DNA reads TGCGCCAGCAGCTCCCGGGACAGAGTCCTCGAGCAGTACTTC. It codes for CASSSRDRVLEQYF.